The 14 T cell receptor beta chains presented below share a single source sample, sequenced in a study of STAT3 mutations in large granular lymphocyte leukemia. Study-wide points: Every T-LGLL patient had at least one immunodominant TCRbeta clonotype.

This table comes from immunoSEQ multiplex PCR, and its TCRdb copy is limited to in-frame clones, with some not included. The top ten clones hold around 30% of a sample with tens of thousands of clones, 60% to 85% of them seen once. No antigens are known for them. The sequenced sample was peripheral blood mononuclear cells. The receptors were sampled from a woman aged 45 to 65 with T-cell large granular lymphocyte leukemia. Some clones in this sample may be carry-over from other donors' samples.

This clone was seen a single time. The chain couples TRBV29-1 to TRBJ1-5; perhaps TRBD1 as D (6 bases). The germline V and J ends were trimmed by 4 bases and 4 bases, with 8 bases remaining between them. This CDR3 comprises 12 residues. CDR1 is SQVTM and CDR2 is ANQGSEA in the germline V gene. DNA for the CDR3: TGCAGCGTTGGGCAGGGGAATCAGCCCCAGCATTTT. It yields the protein CSVGQGNQPQHF.

This CDR3 is CASRPRLAATDTQYF. CDR3 nucleotide sequence: TGTGCCAGCAGACCCAGACTAGCGGCCACAGATACGCAGTATTTT. The rearrangement links TRBV27 to TRBJ2-3; 9 bases are shared with TRBD2. The CDR3 is 15 residues long. CDR1 is MNHEY, CDR2 SMNVEV, per germline (reference sequence). After removal of 6 bases from V and 2 bases from J, the junction contained 6 bases not matched to a gene.

This clone was recorded a few times. J is TRBJ1-5 and V is TRBV18; possibly TRBD1 for D (5 bases). The V end was cut by 5 bases, the J end by 1 base, with 6 bases between. Germline CDR1 KGHSH, CDR2 LQKENI. The CDR3 runs 13 residues. The DNA for the CDR3 is TGTGCCAGCTCAGGGGGAAGCAATCAGCCCCAGCATTTT. It translates to CASSGGSNQPQHF.

The chain employs TRBV7-3 and TRBJ2-2; the match to TRBD1 covers 8 bases. V was clipped by 7 bases and J by 1 base; unmatched bases: 2. From germline, CDR1 is SGHTA and CDR2 FQGTGA. The CDR3 has 14 residues. The CDR3 loop is CASKDRVNTGELFF. In DNA form, the CDR3 reads TGTGCCAGCAAGGACAGGGTGAACACCGGGGAGCTGTTTTTT.

V gene TRBV9 combines with J gene TRBJ1-5; D gene ambiguous. V was trimmed by 0 bases and J by 5 bases, leaving 6 bases between them. There are 13 residues in the CDR3. CDR1 is SGDLS and CDR2 is YYNGEE in the germline V gene. The CDR3 loop reads CASSVGPDQPQHF. The CDR3, as DNA: TGTGCCAGCAGCGTAGGGCCCGATCAGCCCCAGCATTTT.

This clone was detected only a few times. The genes are TRBV29-1 and TRBJ2-7; TRBD2 might be the D (6 bases). The ends were cut back, 4 bases at V and 1 base at J, with 11 bases in the middle. Per germline, CDR1 SQVTM and CDR2 ANQGSEA. The CDR3 runs 13 residues. CDR3: CSVVRRGSYEQYF. The DNA of the CDR3 is TGCAGCGTTGTTAGGCGGGGATCCTACGAGCAGTACTTC.

For the CDR3, the DNA is TGTGCCAGCAGCTTAGGAAATACAGGTTCTGTCGAGCAGTACTTC. This gives the protein CASSLGNTGSVEQYF. The chain has TRBV7-9 and TRBJ2-7; possibly TRBD1 for D (5 bases). The germline gives CDR1 SEHNR, CDR2 FQNEAQ (reference sequence). The CDR3 length is 15 residues. Trimming took 1 base from V and 6 from J, leaving 16 bases between them.

J is TRBJ1-2 and V is TRBV5-4, with D perhaps matching TRBD1 (6 bases). V gave up 3 bases and J gave up 4 bases, with 10 bases separating them. This CDR3 region has 13 residues. Germline assignment: CDR1 SGHNT and CDR2 YYREEE (reference sequence). The CDR3 DNA follows: TGTGCCAGCAGCTCCGGACAGCGCTATGGCTACACCTTC. Its translation: CASSSGQRYGYTF.

This clone was counted between two and nine times. The chain combines TRBV7-2 with TRBJ2-5; the match to TRBD2 covers 10 bases. Germline V gene sequence: CDR1 SGHTA, CDR2 FQGNSA. After removal of 5 bases from V and 5 bases from J, the junction contained 14 bases not matched to a gene. This CDR3 is built from 17 residues. The CDR3 region is CASSRTVRTSGTETQYF. DNA for the CDR3: TGTGCCAGCAGCCGTACCGTGAGGACTAGCGGTACGGAGACCCAGTACTTC. The entire variable domain, with the rest obtained from reference TRBV7-2 and TRBJ2-5, is as follows: GAGVSQSPSNKVTEKGKDVELRCDPISGHTALYWYRQSLGQGLEFLIYFQGNSAPDKSGLPSDRFSAERTGGSVSTLTIQRTQQEDSAVYLCASSRTVRTSGTETQYFGPGTRLLVL.

The V and J genes are TRBV5-4 and TRBJ2-3; D gene ambiguous. CDR3 length equals 15 residues. Trimming took off 1 base at V and 1 base at J, with 10 bases between the two ends. From germline, CDR1 is SGHNT and CDR2 YYREEE (reference sequence). The CDR3 spells CASSLSSRGTDTQYF. The CDR3 DNA is TGTGCCAGCAGCTTGTCCAGTAGGGGCACAGATACGCAGTATTTT.

The chain links TRBV28 to TRBJ2-5; 8 positions match TRBD1. With 5 bases clipped from V and 1 base from J, the junction kept 6 bases outside the gene matches. The CDR3 runs 15 residues. Germline CDR1 is MDHEN and CDR2 is SYDVKM. The CDR3 coding sequence is TGTGCCAGCAGTCTCTCCGGGACAGGCCAAGAGACCCAGTACTTC. It yields the protein CASSLSGTGQETQYF.

CDR3 sequence: CASSLVGYEQYF. The CDR3 nucleotides read TGTGCCAGCAGTTTGGTGGGTTACGAGCAGTACTTC. V gene TRBV28 combines with J gene TRBJ2-7; no clear D gene. The germline gives CDR1 MDHEN, CDR2 SYDVKM. Trimming took 3 bases from V and 4 from J, leaving 7 bases between them. This CDR3 contains 12 residues.

The chain couples TRBV5-1 to TRBJ2-5; the match to TRBD2 covers 15 bases. Germline V gene data show CDR1 as SGHRS and CDR2 as YFSETQ. With V trimmed by 0 bases and J by 1 base, 13 bases remained unmatched. This CDR3 is built from 21 residues. CDR3 loop: CASSLAGGVGLAGGGQETQYF. As DNA, the CDR3 is TGCGCCAGCAGCTTGGCCGGAGGGGTGGGACTAGCGGGAGGCGGCCAAGAGACCCAGTACTTC.

V and J are TRBV5-1 and TRBJ1-1, with D unresolved. The CDR3 is made up of 14 amino acids. V lost 4 bases and J 1 base, leaving 11 bases between the germline ends. Germline V gene data show CDR1 as SGHRS and CDR2 as YFSETQ. The CDR3 DNA is TGCGCCAGCAGCCCGTTCGGATGGAACACTGAAGCTTTCTTT. It codes for CASSPFGWNTEAFF.